A selection of T cell receptor beta chains follows, all from one sample in a study of T cells in Graves' hyperthyroidism and ophthalmopathy. TCRdb re-analysed the multiplex PCR reads in MiXCR, keeping a single row per CDR3 protein. Of nearly 250,000 distinct CDR3 sequences listed, around 24% are singletons. Input material: blood. All receptors derive from a middle-aged woman with Graves' ophthalmopathy. Both conserved end residues are part of each CDR3. A D gene is named only where the DNA matches it firmly. For some rows the clone size is stated as once, few or many, or as a class when expanded; others skip it.

D: TRBD2; J: TRBJ2-5; size: -; V: TRBV6-1; CDR3: CASRSSGTSTQYF; DNA: TGTGCCAGCAGGTCTAGCGGGACGAGCACCCAGTACTTC
D: TRBD1; J: TRBJ1-2; size: -; V: TRBV28; CDR3: CASSFRGRGYGYTF; DNA: TGTGCCAGCAGTTTCAGGGGGCGCGGCTATGGCTACACCTTC
D: TRBD1; J: TRBJ2-7; size: -; V: TRBV6-1; CDR3: CASREILGQGGYEQYF; DNA: TGTGCCAGCAGGGAAATACTGGGACAGGGTGGCTACGAGCAGTACTTC
D: -; J: TRBJ1-5; size: many; V: TRBV4-2; CDR3: CASSRVPEEPQHF; DNA: TGTGCCAGCAGCCGCGTGCCTGAGGAGCCCCAGCATTTT
D: -; J: TRBJ1-2; size: -; V: TRBV28; CDR3: CASSLGRFSPSDTF; DNA: TGTGCCAGCAGTTTGGGTCGATTTTCCCCGAGTGACACCTTC
D: -; J: TRBJ1-2; size: -; V: TRBV12-3/TRBV12-4; CDR3: CATGEEVGAYYGYIF; DNA: TGTGCCACCGGGGAGGAGGTAGGGGCGTACTATGGCTATATCTTC
D: -; J: TRBJ2-7; size: -; V: TRBV9; CDR3: CASSVEGGGAHEQYF; DNA: TGTGCCAGCAGCGTAGAGGGAGGAGGGGCTCACGAGCAGTACTTC
D: TRBD1; J: TRBJ2-7; size: many; V: TRBV6-4; CDR3: CASSSSRNRDRGKYEQYF; DNA: TGTGCCAGCAGCTCCTCCCGAAACCGGGACAGGGGAAAGTACGAGCAGTACTTC
D: TRBD1; J: TRBJ1-1; size: many; V: TRBV19; CDR3: CATKGQGYGEAFF; DNA: TGTGCCACCAAGGGACAGGGATACGGTGAAGCTTTCTTT
D: -; J: TRBJ1-5; size: few; V: TRBV28; CDR3: CASRGFGNQPQHF; DNA: TGTGCCAGCCGCGGGTTTGGCAATCAGCCCCAGCATTTT
D: TRBD1; J: TRBJ1-2; size: many; V: TRBV3-1; CDR3: CASSQDFRGWTGGGYTF; DNA: TGTGCCAGCAGCCAAGATTTTCGCGGCTGGACAGGCGGTGGCTACACCTTC
D: -; J: TRBJ1-1; size: many; V: TRBV18; CDR3: CASSPLEMNTEAFF; DNA: TGTGCCAGCTCACCGCTGGAAATGAACACTGAAGCTTTCTTT
D: -; J: TRBJ2-6; size: many; V: TRBV6-1; CDR3: CASSAGFGANVLTF; DNA: TGTGCCAGCAGTGCCGGGTTCGGGGCCAACGTCCTGACTTTC
D: TRBD1; J: TRBJ1-1; size: many; V: TRBV5-8; CDR3: CASSYRGPGTEAFF; DNA: TGTGCCAGCAGCTACAGGGGACCGGGGACTGAAGCTTTCTTT
D: -; J: TRBJ1-2; size: -; V: TRBV28; CDR3: CAITGLVDGYTF; DNA: TGTGCCATTACAGGTTTGGTTGATGGCTACACCTTC
D: -; J: TRBJ2-2; size: many; V: TRBV6-1; CDR3: CASNLVVETGELFF; DNA: TGTGCCAGCAATCTGGTAGTGGAGACCGGGGAGCTGTTTTTT
D: -; J: TRBJ2-2; size: -; V: TRBV20-1; CDR3: CSAYRDVGTGELFF; DNA: TGCAGTGCTTACAGGGACGTGGGCACCGGGGAGCTGTTTTTT
D: -; J: TRBJ1-5; size: once; V: TRBV27; CDR3: CASSSGRAQPQHF; DNA: TGTGCCAGCAGTTCGGGCAGAGCTCAGCCCCAGCATTTT
D: TRBD1; J: TRBJ2-2; size: many; V: TRBV6-5; CDR3: CASSYRAGGIGELFF; DNA: TGTGCCAGCAGTTACCGGGCAGGGGGAATCGGGGAGCTGTTTTTT
D: -; J: TRBJ2-5; size: many; V: TRBV6-1; CDR3: CASRADQETQYF; DNA: TGTGCCAGCAGGGCGGACCAAGAGACCCAGTACTTC
D: -; J: TRBJ1-5; size: -; V: TRBV6-1; CDR3: CASSDGGFNQPQHF; DNA: TGTGCCAGCAGTGATGGGGGTTTCAATCAGCCCCAGCATTTT
D: TRBD2; J: TRBJ2-7; size: -; V: TRBV20-1; CDR3: CSASVWTSGTPYEQYF; DNA: TGCAGTGCTAGTGTGTGGACTAGCGGGACTCCCTACGAGCAGTACTTC
D: TRBD1; J: TRBJ1-5; size: many; V: TRBV9; CDR3: CASSVGTGNQPQHF; DNA: TGTGCCAGCAGCGTCGGGACAGGAAATCAGCCCCAGCATTTT
D: -; J: TRBJ1-5; size: -; V: TRBV28; CDR3: CASSPQVGEVQPQHF; DNA: TGTGCCAGCAGCCCACAGGTTGGGGAGGTTCAGCCCCAGCATTTT
D: TRBD2; J: TRBJ2-7; size: -; V: TRBV2; CDR3: CAIGGVAFKPCEQYF; DNA: TGTGCCATCGGGGGGGTGGCGTTTAAACCCTGCGAGCAGTACTTC
D: TRBD2; J: TRBJ2-7; size: -; V: TRBV28; CDR3: CASSLLGLAGGLEQYF; DNA: TGTGCCAGCAGTCTATTGGGACTAGCGGGAGGGCTAGAGCAGTACTTC
D: -; J: TRBJ1-1; size: many; V: TRBV7-9; CDR3: CASSLAGRVAEAFF; DNA: TGTGCCAGCAGCTTAGCGGGCAGGGTGGCTGAAGCTTTCTTT
D: TRBD1; J: TRBJ1-1; size: -; V: TRBV9; CDR3: CASSVGTGNVDTEAFF; DNA: TGTGCCAGCAGCGTCGGGACAGGGAATGTGGACACTGAAGCTTTCTTT
D: -; J: TRBJ1-2; size: many; V: TRBV12-3/TRBV12-4; CDR3: CANPTEVYGYTF; DNA: TGTGCCAATCCGACGGAGGTCTATGGCTACACCTTC
D: -; J: TRBJ1-2; size: many; V: TRBV15; CDR3: CATSRDWRGSGYTF; DNA: TGTGCCACCAGCAGAGATTGGAGGGGCTCTGGCTACACCTTC
D: -; J: TRBJ1-2; size: -; V: TRBV7-9; CDR3: CASSFPGTPSFTF; DNA: TGTGCCAGCAGCTTCCCCGGGACGCCCTCTTTCACCTTC
D: TRBD1; J: TRBJ1-5; size: few; V: TRBV6-2/TRBV6-3; CDR3: CASSGTAGPNQPQHF; DNA: TGTGCCAGCAGCGGGACAGCAGGTCCCAATCAGCCCCAGCATTTT
D: -; J: TRBJ2-7; size: many; V: TRBV28; CDR3: CASSPRGGGDYEQYF; DNA: TGTGCCAGCAGCCCCCGGGGTGGGGGCGACTACGAGCAGTACTTC
D: -; J: TRBJ2-5; size: many; V: TRBV5-1; CDR3: CASSLVGLEETQYF; DNA: TGCGCCAGCAGCTTGGTCGGCCTCGAAGAGACCCAGTACTTC
D: TRBD2; J: TRBJ2-7; size: many; V: TRBV6-1; CDR3: CASNEEGDQGGLAGDEQYF; DNA: TGTGCCAGCAACGAAGAGGGCGACCAGGGGGGACTAGCGGGTGACGAGCAGTACTTC
D: -; J: TRBJ2-5; size: few; V: TRBV12-3/TRBV12-4; CDR3: CASSLGWGEETQYF; DNA: TGTGCCAGCAGTTTAGGCTGGGGGGAAGAGACCCAGTACTTC
D: TRBD2; J: TRBJ2-7; size: -; V: TRBV28; CDR3: CASTNPGTSGSSYEQYF; DNA: TGTGCCAGCACCAACCCGGGGACTAGCGGGAGTTCCTACGAGCAGTACTTC
D: TRBD1; J: TRBJ1-1; size: -; V: TRBV6-1; CDR3: CASSPMTGGSSGTEAFF; DNA: TGTGCCAGCAGTCCTATGACAGGGGGCAGTTCGGGCACTGAAGCTTTCTTT
D: TRBD1; J: TRBJ2-7; size: many; V: TRBV28; CDR3: CASSMKGAKQYF; DNA: TGTGCCAGCAGTATGAAGGGGGCGAAGCAGTACTTC
D: -; J: TRBJ2-5; size: many; V: TRBV18; CDR3: CASSSRGGQETQYF; DNA: TGTGCCAGCTCATCCAGGGGGGGGCAAGAGACCCAGTACTTC
D: -; J: TRBJ2-7; size: -; V: TRBV10-3; CDR3: CASGPDPYEQYF; DNA: TGTGCCAGCGGTCCGGATCCCTACGAGCAGTACTTC
D: TRBD2; J: TRBJ2-5; size: many; V: TRBV28; CDR3: CASSLAGLETTQYF; DNA: TGTGCCAGCAGCCTGGCTGGACTAGAGACGACCCAGTACTTC
D: -; J: TRBJ1-1; size: -; V: TRBV6-5; CDR3: CASSYWPGNEAFF; DNA: TGTGCCAGCAGTTACTGGCCAGGAAATGAAGCTTTCTTT
D: -; J: TRBJ2-2; size: many; V: TRBV9; CDR3: CASSVSQGNTGELFF; DNA: TGTGCCAGCAGCGTAAGCCAGGGAAACACCGGGGAGCTGTTTTTT
D: -; J: TRBJ1-6; size: few; V: TRBV7-8; CDR3: CASSLGGANSPLHF; DNA: TGTGCCAGCAGCTTAGGCGGCGCGAATTCACCCCTCCACTTT
D: TRBD1; J: TRBJ2-5; size: many; V: TRBV20-1; CDR3: CSARPVTGGGETQYF; DNA: TGCAGTGCCCGTCCCGTTACAGGGGGCGGAGAGACCCAGTACTTC
D: -; J: TRBJ1-2; size: few; V: TRBV6-1; CDR3: CASSDWGAGYYGYTF; DNA: TGTGCCAGCAGTGATTGGGGGGCAGGGTACTATGGCTACACCTTC
D: -; J: TRBJ1-2; size: many; V: TRBV18; CDR3: CASSRENTGTASYGYTF; DNA: TGTGCCAGCTCAAGGGAAAACACAGGGACGGCGAGCTATGGCTACACCTTC
D: TRBD2; J: TRBJ2-4; size: few; V: TRBV7-2; CDR3: CASSLARGGSPAKNIQYF; DNA: TGTGCCAGCAGCTTAGCTAGGGGCGGGAGTCCTGCCAAAAACATTCAGTACTTC
D: -; J: TRBJ1-2; size: many; V: TRBV28; CDR3: CASSFSLDVRGYTF; DNA: TGTGCCAGCAGTTTTTCTCTCGATGTGCGTGGCTACACCTTC
D: -; J: TRBJ2-7; size: many; V: TRBV28; CDR3: CASSLPGPGGHEQYF; DNA: TGTGCCAGCAGTCTACCGGGGCCTGGGGGCCACGAGCAGTACTTC
D: -; J: TRBJ1-5; size: -; V: TRBV28; CDR3: CAARGIGQPQHF; DNA: TGTGCCGCAAGGGGGATCGGGCAGCCCCAGCATTTT
D: -; J: TRBJ2-5; size: many; V: TRBV24-1; CDR3: CATSGGGTQYF; DNA: TGTGCCACCAGTGGTGGGGGGACCCAGTACTTC
D: TRBD2; J: TRBJ2-7; size: -; V: TRBV6-5; CDR3: CASSYGRVDEQYF; DNA: TGTGCCAGCAGTTACGGGAGGGTGGACGAGCAGTACTTC
D: -; J: TRBJ2-5; size: many; V: TRBV28; CDR3: CASSSGNQETQYF; DNA: TGTGCCAGCAGTTCTGGAAACCAAGAGACCCAGTACTTC
D: -; J: TRBJ2-7; size: many; V: TRBV20-1; CDR3: CSASLAGYEQYF; DNA: TGCAGTGCTAGTCTGGCCGGCTACGAGCAGTACTTC
D: TRBD1; J: TRBJ2-5; size: -; V: TRBV12-3/TRBV12-4; CDR3: CASRSEDRGRQETQYF; DNA: TGTGCCAGCAGATCCGAAGACAGGGGCCGCCAAGAGACCCAGTACTTC
D: -; J: TRBJ1-1; size: once; V: TRBV2; CDR3: CASRGRTSTEAFF; DNA: TGTGCCAGCAGGGGACGGACGAGCACTGAAGCTTTCTTT
D: -; J: TRBJ1-2; size: many; V: TRBV4-1; CDR3: CASSQESDGASGYTF; DNA: TGCGCCAGCAGCCAAGAAAGTGACGGAGCCAGTGGCTACACCTTC
D: -; J: TRBJ2-4; size: many; V: TRBV20-1; CDR3: CSATAIAKNIQYF; DNA: TGCAGTGCCACTGCTATAGCCAAAAACATTCAGTACTTC